This passage covers 4 T cell receptor beta chains from one sample sequenced in a study of CD8+CD57+ T cells in acquired aplastic anemia (dated 2018 in TCRdb). Expansion of CD8+CD57+ cells had been shown by flow cytometry in the patients chosen for sequencing. This sample was sequenced with an Illumina HiSeq 2000. Genomic DNA was used as template for profiling of TCR beta VDJ combinations and CDR3 sequences. TCRdb trimmed public reads at Q25 via fastp, called clones via MiXCR and kept in-frame beta chains. Merged by CDR3 protein, the rows form single entries marked with the most common genes and DNA. This sample holds fewer than 200,000 distinct CDR3 sequences; approximately 48% were observed only once. About 1.7% of the sample comes from the top ten. The sample taken for sequencing was sorted CD4+, CD8+, or CD8+CD57+ T cells (not recorded which) from PBMCs. These receptors originate from a human donor with aplastic anemia.

The chain is built from TRBV7-2 and TRBJ2-1; tentative D call: TRBD1 (5 bases). The germline gives CDR1 SGHTA, CDR2 FQGNSA. The CDR3 length is 12 residues. V was trimmed by 7 bases and J by 8 bases, leaving 12 bases between them. CDR3 in amino acids: CASKQVIDEQFF. CDR3 nucleotides: TGTGCCAGCAAACAGGTAATCGATGAGCAGTTCTTC.

This clonotype was seen at least ten times. V gene TRBV20-1 combines with J gene TRBJ1-4; 8 nucleotides match TRBD1. Germline V gene lookup returns CDR1 DFQATT and CDR2 SNEGSKA (reference sequence). CDR3 size: 15 residues. Unmatched junction bases numbered 12, after V lost 6 bases and J lost 6 bases. The CDR3, as DNA: TGCAGTGCGTGTCGAATCGGGACAGGTGATGAAAAACTGTTTTTT. Protein sequence: CSACRIGTGDEKLFF.

This clonotype has ten or more counts. The V and J genes are TRBV20-1 and TRBJ2-7, with D tentatively TRBD2 (5 bases). Trimming cost V 3 bases and J 2 bases, with 11 bases left between them. The V gene's germline CDR1 is DFQATT and CDR2 SNEGSKA (reference sequence). CDR3 length: 13 residues. This CDR3 reads CSASYGKAYEQYF. The CDR3 coding sequence is TGCAGTGCTAGTTACGGGAAAGCCTACGAGCAGTACTTC.

The chain recombines TRBV7-2 with TRBJ2-7; maybe TRBD1 (5 bases). The germline CDR1 and CDR2 sequences are SGHTA and FQGNSA. V was clipped by 6 bases and J by 4 bases, with 10 bases between them. This CDR3 is built from 12 residues. This chain's CDR3 is CASSRSGYEQYF. CDR3 in DNA: TGTGCCAGCAGTCGTTCAGGGTACGAGCAGTACTTC.